This T cell receptor beta chain was sequenced in a study of T cells in Graves' hyperthyroidism and ophthalmopathy (dated by TCRdb to between 2018 and 2021). With regard to the full study: To identify TCR V-J signatures that set the groups apart, the researchers used a discovery cohort of about a hundred patients, made up of roughly 40 with Graves' ophthalmopathy and some 60 with stable Graves' hyperthyroidism. Whether ophthalmopathy could be predicted prospectively was tested in an independent validation cohort made up of approximately 19 hyperthyroidism patients plus 17 patients who later progressed to ophthalmopathy. The approximately 100 discovery patients were divided at random into training and test sets in a 7:3 ratio. In more than 5 Graves' hyperthyroidism patients, the study also compared T-cell repertoires from thyroid tissue with T-cell repertoires from blood. After blood sampling, hyperthyroidism patients were treated with methimazole at a starting dose of 30 mg daily, and ophthalmopathy patients were treated with high-dose intravenous methylprednisolone. TCR Vbeta CDR3 sequencing of 140 or so peripheral blood samples (over 40 ophthalmopathy, over 70 hyperthyroidism and roughly 17 progressor patients) is reported in the paper.

Patients with uncontrolled infections, other autoimmune diseases, pregnancy or lactation were excluded. Diagnoses relied on clinical symptoms, serum thyroxine and TRAb, thyroid ultrasound and orbital computed tomography. Total RNA was extracted using Trizol reagent, and RNA quality was assessed on an Agilent 2100 Bioanalyzer. In the case of this clonotype: Its antigen is unknown. Base qualities are not recorded, but no much larger clone differs from it by a single base.

The paper's findings and limits, for the study overall: No statistical method was used to set the sample size in advance, and investigators knew the group allocation. A model built on a 13 V-J signature distinguished ophthalmopathy from stable hyperthyroidism, reaching 87.88% sensitivity and under 84% specificity in cross-validation and 80%/75% in testing. Most expanded thyroid clonotypes (frequency above 0.001) were also detected in blood, a finding suggesting that blood repertoires may reflect thyroid immune responses. During validation, the model predicted progression to ophthalmopathy a median of about 6.3 months ahead of onset, with roughly 65% sensitivity and 72% to 80% specificity.

From the germline V gene, CDR1 is SGHTA and CDR2 is FQGTGA. The CDR3 sequence holds 13 residues, the cysteine and phenylalanine included. The read is trimmed to its CDR3 DNA, 39 bases read in frame from base 1. The junction carries 18 bases between V and J, which are trimmed by 8 bases and 8 bases respectively. The TCR beta CDR3 regions were amplified from RNA transcripts. The TCR CDR3 was subjected to a first round of RT-PCR using the HTBI primer set and the Qiagen OneStep RT-PCR kit. Libraries were constructed in a second round of multiplex PCR, after which size selection and purification were performed. The libraries were sequenced on an Illumina HiSeq2000 using paired-end 100 bp reads. Processing in the source paper ran as follows. Raw data were processed with SOAPnuke, discarding reads with adapters, uncalled bases, mean Phred below 15, or no exact constant-primer or identifier match. High-quality paired reads were merged with COPE v1.2.5, and unique nucleotide sequences were defined as clonotypes. MiTCR v1.1 was used to align the clonotypes against IMGT TRBV, TRBD and TRBJ reference segments. Analysis was restricted to V-J combinations with a frequency above 0.0001, which covered approximately 99% of repertoires. The TCS score was defined as F50 (clonal expansion) divided by E x V (chaos), with BLOSUM62-based TCRdist calculated between CDR3 peptides within each V-J. Welch's t-statistics and random forest reduced around 520 V-J features to fewer than 15, which were used in a naive Bayes classifier (R e1071). Thyroid-blood repertoire similarity was quantified with the Morisita-Horn index. TCRdb ran its own pipeline on the public reads, namely fastp trimming at Q25 and MiXCR clone calling, and kept in-frame beta chains. When rows share a CDR3 protein, they turn into one entry using the most common DNA and genes. TCRdb's processing, not the study's, gives the V and J calls here. For this sample the table gives around 620,000 distinct CDR3 sequences, of which 46% were detected only once. Together, the top ten hold over 15% of the sample.

The V and J segments used are TRBV7-3 and TRBJ1-1, with the D gene uncertain. This clonotype was sampled from an adult woman with Graves' disease, either hyperthyroidism or ophthalmopathy (not recorded which). Material: peripheral blood or thyroid tissue (not recorded which). The CDR3 is CASSDPKDLEAFF. The DNA reads TGTGCCAGCTCAGACCCGAAGGATCTAGAAGCTTTCTTT.